One and the same sample provided the 31 T cell receptor beta chains below, sequenced in a study of blood T cell repertoires in COVID-19 (dated by TCRdb to about 2020). Library construction relied on the immunoSEQ multiplex PCR assay. This is the immuneACCESS table as TCRdb keeps it, with only in-frame sequences that have V and J called. A part of the clones is gone; compared with another copy, unresolved V genes explain less than half, and the rest is unexplained. This sample is represented by around 76,000 clones; approximately 89% of them were singletons. Around 5.4% of the sample rests with the top ten. Sequenced: peripheral blood. The source of these receptors is a human donor in a cohort sampled during active COVID-19.

This clone was observed a single time. The rearrangement links TRBV6-2 or TRBV6-3 to TRBJ2-5; no clear D. The CDR3 covers 15 residues. V lost 2 bases and J 0 bases, leaving 10 bases between the germline ends. Germline CDR1 reads MNHEY; CDR2 reads SVGEGT. CDR3 DNA: TGTGCCAGCAGTTACACGGCGGCGAACCAAGAGACCCAGTACTTC. Protein sequence: CASSYTAANQETQYF.

This chain connects TRBV4-1 to TRBJ2-7; 14 nucleotides agree with TRBD2. V was clipped by 3 bases and J by 3 bases; unmatched bases: 1. CDR1 and CDR2 from the germline V gene are MGHRA and YSYEKL. This CDR3 is 15 amino acids long. In nucleotides, the CDR3 is TGCGCCAGCAGCCATGGACTAGCGGGGGGCTACGAGCAGTACTTC. Protein sequence: CASSHGLAGGYEQYF.

About this clone itself: Other DNA sequences in the sample encode the same CDR3. The chain joins TRBV7-2 to TRBJ2-7; unclear D gene. This CDR3 comprises 14 residues. The germline V gene has CDR1 SGHTA and CDR2 FQGNSA. V lost 1 base and J 0 bases, leaving 7 bases between the germline ends. CDR3 region: CASSLGPGSYEQYF. CDR3 nucleotides: TGTGCCAGCAGCTTAGGTCCAGGCTCCTACGAGCAGTACTTC. The full variable domain, its missing parts supplied by reference TRBV7-2 and TRBJ2-7, is GAGVSQSPSNKVTEKGKDVELRCDPISGHTALYWYRQSLGQGLEFLIYFQGNSAPDKSGLPSDRFSAERTGGSVSTLTIQRTQQEDSAVYLCASSLGPGSYEQYFGPGTRLTVT.

The CDR3 sequence is CASSQTSGPYNEQFF. CDR3 nucleotides: TGTGCCAGCAGCCAAACTAGCGGGCCGTACAATGAGCAGTTCTTC. J is TRBJ2-1 and V is TRBV7-7, with 9 bases aligning to TRBD2. The CDR3 totals 15 residues. The J segment lost 4 bases and the V segment lost 5 bases, leaving 6 bases of the junction unmatched. Germline V lookup: CDR1 SSHAT, CDR2 FNYEAQ (reference sequence).

The chain joins TRBV4-1 to TRBJ1-2, with 9 bases that match TRBD1. Germline V gives CDR1 MGHRA, CDR2 YSYEKL. Trimming took 6 bases from V and 6 from J; bases not matched to a gene: 11. This CDR3 has 15 amino acids. The CDR3 nucleotides read TGCGCCAGCAGTATAGGGGACAGGGAAGGAAATGGCTACACCTTC. Its protein is CASSIGDREGNGYTF.

The rearrangement links TRBV7-8 to TRBJ2-5, with 8 positions matching TRBD1. Germline-derived CDR1 and CDR2 are SGHVS and FQNEAQ. J was trimmed by 2 bases and V by 4 bases; bases with no gene match: 3. This CDR3 is built from 14 residues. In nucleotides, the CDR3 is TGTGCCAGCAGCTGGGGACAGGAGCAAGAGACCCAGTACTTC. Its protein is CASSWGQEQETQYF.

The genes are TRBV3-1 (or the pseudogene TRBV3-2) and TRBJ1-2, with D hard to call. The CDR3 is 15 amino acids. V was cut by 4 bases and J by 0 bases, with 12 bases left in between. In germline, CDR1 is LGHDT, CDR2 YNNKEL (reference sequence). Here the CDR3 DNA reads TGTGCCAGCAGCCTGAGGGAGCGAGCTAACTATGGCTACACCTTC. Its protein is CASSLRERANYGYTF.

V gene TRBV7-2 combines with J gene TRBJ1-5, with 8 bases identical to TRBD1. The CDR3 loop spans 14 amino acids. The junction had 6 bases not matched to a gene; V was cut back by 5 bases and J by 6 bases. Looked up from germline, CDR1 is SGHTA and CDR2 is FQGNSA. The CDR3 nucleotides are TGTGCCAGCAGCAGGACAGGGCCGGGTCAGCCCCAGCATTTT. Protein product: CASSRTGPGQPQHF. Full variable domain (outside the CDR3, taken from reference TRBV7-2 and TRBJ1-5): GAGVSQSPSNKVTEKGKDVELRCDPISGHTALYWYRQSLGQGLEFLIYFQGNSAPDKSGLPSDRFSAERTGGSVSTLTIQRTQQEDSAVYLCASSRTGPGQPQHFGDGTRLSIL.

The chain uses TRBV9 and TRBJ1-1; 7 nucleotides agree with TRBD1. The CDR3 is 14 residues long. V lost 4 bases to trimming and J lost 2 bases; unmatched junction nucleotides: 5. The germline V gene encodes CDR1 SGDLS and CDR2 YYNGEE. CDR3 protein: CASSRGQRNTEAFF. As DNA, the CDR3 is TGTGCCAGCAGCCGGGGACAGAGAAACACTGAAGCTTTCTTT.

The CDR3 reads CASSQDRQGGGTDTQYF. For the CDR3, the DNA is TGCGCCAGCAGCCAAGACCGGCAGGGAGGAGGCACAGATACGCAGTATTTT. This chain uses TRBV4-3 with TRBJ2-3; D may be TRBD2 (6 bases). CDR1 is LGHNA, CDR2 YSLEER, per germline. The V and J ends lost 0 bases and 1 base respectively, with 14 bases between them. The CDR3 contains 17 residues.

The chain is built from TRBV5-1 and TRBJ1-4, with no clear D. The CDR3 spans 16 residues. Trimming cost V 2 bases and J 0 bases, with 11 bases left between them. CDR1 is SGHRS and CDR2 is YFSETQ in the germline V gene. CDR3 in DNA: TGCGCCAGCAGCTTTTCGGGGTCTGCAACTAATGAAAAACTGTTTTTT. Translation gives CASSFSGSATNEKLFF. The full variable domain, its missing parts supplied by reference TRBV5-1 and TRBJ1-4, is KAGVTQTPRYLIKTRGQQVTLSCSPISGHRSVSWYQQTPGQGLQFLFEYFSETQRNKGNFPGRFSGRQFSNSRSEMNVSTLELGDSALYLCASSFSGSATNEKLFFGSGTQLSVL.

A remark on this clone: A junction end diverges from the germline sequence, so it may reflect a read error. J is TRBJ2-7 and V is TRBV5-4; 9 positions agree with TRBD2. Looked up from germline, CDR1 is SGHNT and CDR2 is YYREEE (reference sequence). CDR3 length: 14 residues. CDR3 nucleotide sequence: TGTGCCAGCAGCTTGGAATCGAATAGCGGGGGCGATCTCTTC. Translation gives CASSLESNSGGDLF.

The chain couples TRBV5-1 to TRBJ1-2, with unresolved D. Germline V CDR1 and CDR2: SGHRS, YFSETQ. The CDR3 contains 12 residues. Trimming cost V 0 bases and J 8 bases, with 8 bases left between them. For the CDR3, the DNA is TGCGCCAGCAGCTTGGCCTCTCGGGGCTACACCTTC. It encodes CASSLASRGYTF.

The chain couples TRBV5-4 to TRBJ2-2; possibly TRBD1 for D (6 bases). V was pared by 4 bases and J by 3 bases, with 13 bases between. The CDR3 covers 15 residues. CDR1 is SGHNT, CDR2 YYREEE, per germline (reference sequence). CDR3 residues: CASSTGTEDTGELFF. The DNA for the CDR3 is TGTGCCAGCAGCACAGGGACGGAGGACACCGGGGAGCTGTTTTTT. Full variable domain (rest looked up from reference TRBV5-4 and TRBJ2-2): ETGVTQSPTHLIKTRGQQVTLRCSSQSGHNTVSWYQQALGQGPQFIFQYYREEENGRGNFPPRFSGLQFPNYSSELNVNALELDDSALYLCASSTGTEDTGELFFGEGSRLTVL.

The CDR3 DNA reads as TGCGCCAGCAGCTTGGGGCCGGGGGGGACCGATGAGCAGTTCTTC. Protein product: CASSLGPGGTDEQFF. V is TRBV5-1 and J is TRBJ2-1, with TRBD2 matching over 8 bases. The V gene's germline CDR1 is SGHRS and CDR2 YFSETQ. The V and J ends lost 0 bases and 8 bases, in that order; junction bases with no gene match: 7. The CDR3 loop spans 15 amino acids.

J is TRBJ1-6 and V is TRBV25-1; possible D gene TRBD1, 5 bases. With 8 bases removed from V and 1 base from J, the gap between germline ends came to 12 bases. This CDR3 is built from 15 residues. Germline V CDR1 and CDR2: MGHDK, SYGVNS. The CDR3 loop is CASGTGLSYNSPLHF. The CDR3 DNA reads TGTGCCAGCGGGACGGGACTGTCCTATAATTCACCCCTCCACTTT.

V is TRBV2 and J is TRBJ1-5; 10 bases map to TRBD1. The CDR3 runs 17 residues. V was clipped by 7 bases and J by 2 bases; unmatched bases: 11. Germline CDR1 reads SNHLY; CDR2 reads FYNNEI. The CDR3: CASMETGGAVGNQPQHF. CDR3 nucleotides: TGTGCCAGCATGGAGACAGGGGGCGCGGTGGGCAATCAGCCCCAGCATTTT. Supplemented by reference TRBV2 and TRBJ1-5, the full variable domain reads EPEVTQTPSHQVTQMGQEVILRCVPISNHLYFYWYRQILGQKVEFLVSFYNNEISEKSEIFDDQFSVERPDGSNFTLKIRSTKLEDSAMYFCASMETGGAVGNQPQHFGDGTRLSIL.

The V gene is TRBV5-6, the J gene TRBJ2-2; possibly TRBD1 for D (6 bases). CDR1 and CDR2 (germline): SGHDT, YYEEEE. The CDR3 is 15 amino acids. Deletions cut 3 bases from V and 4 bases from J, with 13 bases between. The CDR3 is CASSWGTGPTGELFF. Here the CDR3 DNA reads TGTGCCAGCAGCTGGGGAACAGGGCCCACCGGGGAGCTGTTTTTT.

V gene TRBV9 combines with J gene TRBJ1-1, with TRBD1 matching over 9 bases. Germline-derived CDR1 and CDR2 are SGDLS and YYNGEE. The CDR3 has 15 amino acids. J lost 6 bases, V lost 3 bases, and 9 bases had no gene match. This CDR3 reads CASSEGQGRSAEAFF. The CDR3 DNA is TGTGCCAGCAGCGAAGGACAGGGGAGGTCCGCTGAAGCTTTCTTT. Using reference TRBV9 and TRBJ1-1 for the parts outside the CDR3, the full variable domain is DSGVTQTPKHLITATGQRVTLRCSPRSGDLSVYWYQQSLDQGLQFLIQYYNGEERAKGNILERFSAQQFPDLHSELNLSSLELGDSALYFCASSEGQGRSAEAFFGQGTRLTVV.

The CDR3 is CASSQQGNGLFF. CDR3 DNA sequence: TGTGCCAGCAGCCAGCAGGGGAATGGACTGTTTTTT. This chain uses TRBV3-1 (or the pseudogene TRBV3-2) with TRBJ1-4; D perhaps matches TRBD1 (6 bases). The V end was cut by 3 bases, the J end by 13 bases, with 12 bases between. Germline V gene sequence: CDR1 LGHDT, CDR2 YNNKEL (reference sequence). CDR3 length: 12 residues.

The V call is TRBV19, the J call TRBJ1-1; D is perhaps TRBD1 (5 bases). Looked up from germline, CDR1 is LNHDA and CDR2 is SQIVND (reference sequence). Trimming pared 6 bases from V and 4 bases from J, leaving 18 bases between. The CDR3 loop spans 15 amino acids. Written as DNA, the CDR3 is TGTGCCAGTAGCAATCTGTTGGACATAGGCACTGAAGCTTTCTTT. Amino acids: CASSNLLDIGTEAFF.

The CDR3 loop reads CASSLVGGLEAFF. Here the CDR3 DNA reads TGCGCCAGCAGCTTGGTAGGAGGCCTTGAAGCTTTCTTT. The chain employs TRBV5-1 and TRBJ1-1; D uncertain. Germline V gene sequence: CDR1 SGHRS, CDR2 YFSETQ. The CDR3 covers 13 residues. Trimming pared 0 bases from V and 7 bases from J, leaving 10 bases between.

This chain links TRBV4-1 with TRBJ2-5, with 12 bases that match TRBD2. The CDR3 spans 21 residues. V lost 0 bases to trimming and J lost 0 bases; unmatched junction nucleotides: 14. Germline V lookup: CDR1 MGHRA, CDR2 YSYEKL. The CDR3 reads CASSQDLSLAGGARYQETQYF. Written as DNA, the CDR3 is TGCGCCAGCAGCCAAGATCTATCCCTAGCGGGGGGGGCCAGATACCAAGAGACCCAGTACTTC.

This clone was found once. The genes are TRBV7-2 and TRBJ2-3; 11 bases line up with TRBD2. The CDR3 contains 15 residues. The germline CDR1 and CDR2 sequences are SGHTA and FQGNSA. After removal of 2 bases from V and 7 bases from J, the junction contained 5 bases not matched to a gene. This CDR3 is CASSLWASGGNTQYF. The CDR3 coding sequence is TGTGCCAGCAGCTTATGGGCTAGCGGGGGGAATACGCAGTATTTT.

This clone showed up just once. V usage is TRBV4-2 and J usage is TRBJ1-2; D perhaps matches TRBD1 (5 bases). V lost 6 bases and J 3 bases, leaving 23 bases between the germline ends. Germline assignment: CDR1 LGHNA and CDR2 YNFKEQ. There are 17 residues in the CDR3. The CDR3 spells CASSFKGNPSGHYGYTF. DNA for the CDR3: TGTGCCAGCAGTTTCAAGGGGAATCCCTCTGGTCACTATGGCTACACCTTC.

The rearrangement links TRBV7-9 to TRBJ2-3; 15 positions match TRBD2. The CDR3 runs to 15 residues. Germline V gene sequence: CDR1 SEHNR, CDR2 FQNEAQ (reference sequence). V shed 4 bases, J shed 6 bases, and the junction held 2 bases outside the gene matches. The CDR3 region has the DNA TGTGCCAGCAGCTCGGGACTAGCGGGGGGTGATACGCAGTATTTT. It yields the protein CASSSGLAGGDTQYF.

The chain recombines TRBV4-1 with TRBJ1-2; D unresolved. The CDR3 runs 15 residues. CDR1 is MGHRA and CDR2 is YSYEKL in the germline V gene. V was cut by 0 bases and J by 7 bases, with 15 bases left in between. CDR3 sequence (DNA): TGCGCCAGCAGCCAAGATCCCCAGATTCGAAGTGGCTACACCTTC. It yields the protein CASSQDPQIRSGYTF.

This clone was observed a single time. The gene calls are TRBV6-5 and TRBJ2-2; the D gene is possibly TRBD2 (6 bases). This CDR3 region has 14 residues. Germline values: CDR1 MNHEY, CDR2 SVGAGI. The V end lost 8 bases, the J end lost 6 bases, and 16 bases lay between the germline ends. In nucleotides, the CDR3 is TGTGCCAGCGGAGGGTGGTCCTTTTCCGGGGAGCTGTTTTTT. This codes for CASGGWSFSGELFF.

The V gene is TRBV6-5, the J gene TRBJ1-2; TRBD1 might be the D (6 bases). Trimming removed 5 bases from V and 8 bases from J, with 18 bases in between. Germline CDR1 is MNHEY and CDR2 is SVGAGI. The CDR3 length is 14 residues. The DNA of the CDR3 is TGTGCCAGCAGTCCAACAGGGATAATGGGCGGCTACACCTTC. Protein: CASSPTGIMGGYTF.

The chain uses TRBV25-1 and TRBJ1-1, with D perhaps matching TRBD1 (6 bases). Trimming removed 4 bases at V and 5 bases at J, with 11 bases between. In germline, CDR1 is MGHDK, CDR2 SYGVNS. CDR3 length: 13 amino acids. The CDR3 loop is CASSGGGRTEAFF. CDR3 sequence (DNA): TGTGCCAGCAGTGGCGGGGGGCGAACTGAAGCTTTCTTT.

The V gene is TRBV29-1, the J gene TRBJ2-5; 7 bases are shared with TRBD1. V trimming: 7 bases; J trimming: 5 bases; junction bases outside the gene matches: 7. The CDR3 length is 12 residues. The V gene's germline CDR1 is SQVTM and CDR2 ANQGSEA. DNA for the CDR3: TGCAGCGGGGGGAGACAGGGTGAGACCCAGTACTTC. Amino acids: CSGGRQGETQYF.